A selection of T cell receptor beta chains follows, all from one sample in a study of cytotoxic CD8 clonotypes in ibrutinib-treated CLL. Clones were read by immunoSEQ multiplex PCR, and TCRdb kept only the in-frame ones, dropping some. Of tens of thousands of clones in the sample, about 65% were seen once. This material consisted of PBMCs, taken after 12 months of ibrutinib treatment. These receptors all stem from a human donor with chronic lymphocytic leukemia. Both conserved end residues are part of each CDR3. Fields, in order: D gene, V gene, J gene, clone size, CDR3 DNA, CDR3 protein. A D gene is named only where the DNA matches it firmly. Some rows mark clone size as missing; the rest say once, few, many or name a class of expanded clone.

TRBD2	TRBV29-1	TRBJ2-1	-	TGCAGCGTCTCCGGGACTACGAAAGCCAATGAGCAGTTCTTC	CSVSGTTKANEQFF
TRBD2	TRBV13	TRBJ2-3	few	TGTGCCAGCAGCTTGAGCGGGGGTAGCACAGATACGCAGTATTTT	CASSLSGGSTDTQYF
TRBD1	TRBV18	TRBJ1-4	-	TGTGCCAGCTCACAAACGTGGGACAGCGAGAATGAAAAACTGTTTTTT	CASSQTWDSENEKLFF
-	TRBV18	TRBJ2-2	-	TGTGCCAGCTCACCGAGGGGGACTACGAACACCGGGGAGCTGTTTTTT	CASSPRGTTNTGELFF
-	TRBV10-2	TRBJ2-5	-	TGCGCCAGCAGTGATTTGGGGGAGACCCAGTACTTC	CASSDLGETQYF
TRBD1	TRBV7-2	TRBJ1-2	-	TGTGCCAGCAGCTTAGCTGGACAGGGGTATGGCTACACCTTC	CASSLAGQGYGYTF
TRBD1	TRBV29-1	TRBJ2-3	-	TGCAGCGTGCCGGGACAGCTTCTCACAGATACGCAGTATTTT	CSVPGQLLTDTQYF
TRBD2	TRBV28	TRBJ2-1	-	TGTGCCAGCAGAACCGGAGCGGGACCAAGCTCCTACAATGAGCAGTTCTTC	CASRTGAGPSSYNEQFF
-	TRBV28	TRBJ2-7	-	TGTGCCAGCAGTCCCATCCGACTCGGGCCCCTGGCAAAGCAGTACTTC	CASSPIRLGPLAKQYF
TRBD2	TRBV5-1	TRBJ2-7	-	TGCGCCAGCAGCTTGGTTGGGGGAGGGCCTAACGAGCAGTACTTC	CASSLVGGGPNEQYF
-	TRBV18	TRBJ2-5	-	TGTGCCAGCTCCCCCCAGGATCTGGAGCGAGAGACCCAGTACTTC	CASSPQDLERETQYF
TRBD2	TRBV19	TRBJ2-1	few	TGTGCCAGTACGACTAGCGGGAGTTCGAATGAGCAGTTCTTC	CASTTSGSSNEQFF
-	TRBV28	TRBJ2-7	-	TGTGCCAGCAGTATCAACAGGGTATCAGGCTACGAGCAGTACTTC	CASSINRVSGYEQYF
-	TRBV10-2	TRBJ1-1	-	TGCGCCAGCAGTTGGCTAAACACTGAAGCTTTCTTT	CASSWLNTEAFF
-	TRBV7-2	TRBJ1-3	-	TGTGCCAGCAGCTTAGTTGGGCCCAACACCATATATTTT	CASSLVGPNTIYF